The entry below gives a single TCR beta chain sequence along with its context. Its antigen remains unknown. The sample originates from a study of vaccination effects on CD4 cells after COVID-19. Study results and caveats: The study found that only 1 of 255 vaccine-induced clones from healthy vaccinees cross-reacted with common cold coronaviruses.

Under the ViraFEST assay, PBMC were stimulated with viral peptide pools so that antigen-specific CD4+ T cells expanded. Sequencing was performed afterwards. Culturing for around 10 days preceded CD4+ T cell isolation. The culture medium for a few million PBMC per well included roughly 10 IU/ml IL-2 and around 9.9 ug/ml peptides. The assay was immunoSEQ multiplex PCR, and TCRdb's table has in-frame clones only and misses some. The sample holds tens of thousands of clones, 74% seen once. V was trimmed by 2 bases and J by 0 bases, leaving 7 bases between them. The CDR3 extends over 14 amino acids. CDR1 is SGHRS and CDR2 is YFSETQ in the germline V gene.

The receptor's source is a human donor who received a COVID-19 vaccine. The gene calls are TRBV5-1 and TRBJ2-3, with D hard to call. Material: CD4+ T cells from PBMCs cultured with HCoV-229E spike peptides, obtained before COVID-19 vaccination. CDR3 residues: CASSLGSSTDTQYF. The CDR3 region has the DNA TGCGCCAGCAGCTTAGGTAGTAGCACAGATACGCAGTATTTT.